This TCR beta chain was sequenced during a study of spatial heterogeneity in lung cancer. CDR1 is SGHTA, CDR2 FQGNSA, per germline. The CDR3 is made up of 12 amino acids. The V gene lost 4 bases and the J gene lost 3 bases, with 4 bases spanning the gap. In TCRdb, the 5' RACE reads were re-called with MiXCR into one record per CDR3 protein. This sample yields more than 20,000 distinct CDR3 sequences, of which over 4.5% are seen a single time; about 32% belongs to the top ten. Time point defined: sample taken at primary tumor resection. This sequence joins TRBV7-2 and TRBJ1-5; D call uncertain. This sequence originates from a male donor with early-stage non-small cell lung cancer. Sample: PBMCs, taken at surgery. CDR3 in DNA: TGTGCCAGCAGCTCCAACAATCAGCCCCAGCATTTT. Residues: CASSSNNQPQHF.